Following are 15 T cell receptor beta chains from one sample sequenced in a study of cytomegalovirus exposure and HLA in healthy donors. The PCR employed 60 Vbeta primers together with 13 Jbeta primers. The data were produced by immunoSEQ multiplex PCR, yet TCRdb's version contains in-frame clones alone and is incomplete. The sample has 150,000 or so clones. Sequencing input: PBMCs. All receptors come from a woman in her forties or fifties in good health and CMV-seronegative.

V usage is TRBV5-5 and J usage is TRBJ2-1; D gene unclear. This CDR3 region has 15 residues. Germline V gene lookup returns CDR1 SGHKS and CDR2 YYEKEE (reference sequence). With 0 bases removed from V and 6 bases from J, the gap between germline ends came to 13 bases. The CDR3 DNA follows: TGTGCCAGCAGCTTGGAGATCGTAACACGCAATGAGCAGTTCTTC. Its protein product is CASSLEIVTRNEQFF. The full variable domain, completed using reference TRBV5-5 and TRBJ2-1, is DAGVTQSPTHLIKTRGQQVTLRCSPISGHKSVSWYQQVLGQGPQFIFQYYEKEERGRGNFPDRFSARQFPNYSSELNVNALLLGDSALYLCASSLEIVTRNEQFFGPGTRLTVL.

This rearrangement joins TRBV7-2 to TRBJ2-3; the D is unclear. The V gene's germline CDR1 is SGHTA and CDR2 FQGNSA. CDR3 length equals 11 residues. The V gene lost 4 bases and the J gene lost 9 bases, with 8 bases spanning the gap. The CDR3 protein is CASSSQFTQYF. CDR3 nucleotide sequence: TGTGCCAGCAGCTCCCAATTCACGCAGTATTTT.

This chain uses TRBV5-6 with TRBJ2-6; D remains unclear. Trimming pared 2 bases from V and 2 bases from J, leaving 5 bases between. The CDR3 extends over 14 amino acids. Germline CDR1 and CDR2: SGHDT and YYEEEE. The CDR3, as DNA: TGTGCCAGCAGCTTTAATGCTGGGGCCAACGTCCTGACTTTC. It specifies CASSFNAGANVLTF. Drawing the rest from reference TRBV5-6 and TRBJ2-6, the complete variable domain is DAGVTQSPTHLIKTRGQQVTLRCSPKSGHDTVSWYQQALGQGPQFIFQYYEEEERQRGNFPDRFSGHQFPNYSSELNVNALLLGDSALYLCASSFNAGANVLTFGAGSRLTVL.

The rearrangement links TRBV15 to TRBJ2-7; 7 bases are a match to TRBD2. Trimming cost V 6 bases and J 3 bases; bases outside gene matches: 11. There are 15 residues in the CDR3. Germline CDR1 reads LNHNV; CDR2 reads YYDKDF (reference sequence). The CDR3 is CATSPELGEGYEQYF. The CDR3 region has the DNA TGTGCCACCAGTCCAGAGTTAGGGGAGGGCTACGAGCAGTACTTC.

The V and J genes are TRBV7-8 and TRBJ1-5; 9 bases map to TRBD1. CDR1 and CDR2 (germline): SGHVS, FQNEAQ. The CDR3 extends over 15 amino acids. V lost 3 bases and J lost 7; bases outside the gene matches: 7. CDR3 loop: CASSLMGQGEQPQHF. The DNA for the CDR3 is TGTGCCAGCAGCTTGATGGGACAGGGAGAACAGCCCCAGCATTTT.

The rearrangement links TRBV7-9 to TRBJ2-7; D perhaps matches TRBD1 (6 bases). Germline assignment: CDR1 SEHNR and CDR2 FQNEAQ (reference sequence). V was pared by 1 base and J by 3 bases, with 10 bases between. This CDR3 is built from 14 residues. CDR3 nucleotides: TGTGCCAGCAGCTTAGGGGACACCAACTACGAGCAGTACTTC. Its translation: CASSLGDTNYEQYF. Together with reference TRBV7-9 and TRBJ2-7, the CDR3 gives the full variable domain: DTGVSQNPRHKITKRGQNVTFRCDPISEHNRLYWYRQTLGQGPEFLTYFQNEAQLEKSRLLSDRFSAERPKGSFSTLEIQRTEQGDSAMYLCASSLGDTNYEQYFGPGTRLTVT.

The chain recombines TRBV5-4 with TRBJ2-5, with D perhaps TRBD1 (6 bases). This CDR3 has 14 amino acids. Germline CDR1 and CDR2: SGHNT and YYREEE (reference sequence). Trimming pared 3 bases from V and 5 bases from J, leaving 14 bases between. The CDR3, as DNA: TGTGCCAGCAGCTCCCAGGGGACCAGCGAGACCCAGTACTTC. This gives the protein CASSSQGTSETQYF. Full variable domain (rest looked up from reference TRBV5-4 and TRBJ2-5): ETGVTQSPTHLIKTRGQQVTLRCSSQSGHNTVSWYQQALGQGPQFIFQYYREEENGRGNFPPRFSGLQFPNYSSELNVNALELDDSALYLCASSSQGTSETQYFGPGTRLLVL.

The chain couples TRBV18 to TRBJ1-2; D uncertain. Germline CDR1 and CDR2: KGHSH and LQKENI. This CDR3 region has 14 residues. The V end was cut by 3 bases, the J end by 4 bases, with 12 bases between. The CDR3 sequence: CASSPGLDFYGYTF. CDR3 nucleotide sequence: TGTGCCAGCTCACCCGGCCTAGATTTCTATGGCTACACCTTC.

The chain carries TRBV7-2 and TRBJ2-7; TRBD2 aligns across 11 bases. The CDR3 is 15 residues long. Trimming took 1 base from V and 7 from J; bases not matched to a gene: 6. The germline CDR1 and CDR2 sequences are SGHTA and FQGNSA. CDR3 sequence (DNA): TGTGCCAGCAGCTTAGGGTTAGCGGGAGGGCAAGAGCAGTACTTC. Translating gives CASSLGLAGGQEQYF.

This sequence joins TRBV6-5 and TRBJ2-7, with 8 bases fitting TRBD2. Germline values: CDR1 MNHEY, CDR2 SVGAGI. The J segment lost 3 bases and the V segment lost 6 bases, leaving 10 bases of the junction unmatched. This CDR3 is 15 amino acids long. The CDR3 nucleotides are TGTGCCAGCAGCTCTGGTACGGGAGGGAGCTACGAGCAGTACTTC. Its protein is CASSSGTGGSYEQYF.

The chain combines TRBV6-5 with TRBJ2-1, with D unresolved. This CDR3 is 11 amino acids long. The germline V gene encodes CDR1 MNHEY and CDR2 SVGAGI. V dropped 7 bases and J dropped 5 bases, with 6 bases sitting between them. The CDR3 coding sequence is TGTGCCAGCACTAGAGACAATGAGCAGTTCTTC. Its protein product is CASTRDNEQFF.

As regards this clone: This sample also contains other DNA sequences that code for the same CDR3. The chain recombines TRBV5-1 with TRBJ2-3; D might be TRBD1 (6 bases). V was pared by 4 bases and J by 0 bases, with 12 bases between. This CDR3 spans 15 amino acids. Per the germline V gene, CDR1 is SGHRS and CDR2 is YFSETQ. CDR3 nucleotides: TGCGCCAGCAGCAGCCGGGACACCAGCACAGATACGCAGTATTTT. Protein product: CASSSRDTSTDTQYF.

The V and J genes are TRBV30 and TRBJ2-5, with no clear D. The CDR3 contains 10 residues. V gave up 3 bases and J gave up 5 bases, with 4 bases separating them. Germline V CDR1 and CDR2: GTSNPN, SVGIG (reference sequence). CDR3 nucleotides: TGTGCCTGGAGCCAGGAGACCCAGTACTTC. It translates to CAWSQETQYF.

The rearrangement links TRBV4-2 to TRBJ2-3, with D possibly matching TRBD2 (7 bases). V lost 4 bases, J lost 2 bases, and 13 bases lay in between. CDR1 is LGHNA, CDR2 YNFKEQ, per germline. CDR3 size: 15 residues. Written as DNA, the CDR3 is TGTGCCAGCAGCCTGGGAGGGGGGCCCACAGATACGCAGTATTTT. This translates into CASSLGGGPTDTQYF.

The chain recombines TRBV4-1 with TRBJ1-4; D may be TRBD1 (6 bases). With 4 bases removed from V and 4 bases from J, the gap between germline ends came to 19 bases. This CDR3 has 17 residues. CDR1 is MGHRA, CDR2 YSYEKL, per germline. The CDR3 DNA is TGCGCCAGCAGCCCCCTTTTTCTGACAGGCCGTAATGAAAAACTGTTTTTT. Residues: CASSPLFLTGRNEKLFF.